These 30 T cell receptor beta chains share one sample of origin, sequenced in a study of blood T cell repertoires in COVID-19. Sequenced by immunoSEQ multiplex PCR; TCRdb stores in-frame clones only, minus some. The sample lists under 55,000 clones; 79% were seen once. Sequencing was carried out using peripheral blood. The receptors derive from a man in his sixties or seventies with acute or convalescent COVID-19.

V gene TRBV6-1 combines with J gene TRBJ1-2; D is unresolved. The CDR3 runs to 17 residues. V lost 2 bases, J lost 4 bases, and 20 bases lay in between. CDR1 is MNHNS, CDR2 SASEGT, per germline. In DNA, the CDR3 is TGTGCCAGCAGTGAACAAGGTTTACGGGATCTCGGCTATGGCTACACCTTC. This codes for CASSEQGLRDLGYGYTF.

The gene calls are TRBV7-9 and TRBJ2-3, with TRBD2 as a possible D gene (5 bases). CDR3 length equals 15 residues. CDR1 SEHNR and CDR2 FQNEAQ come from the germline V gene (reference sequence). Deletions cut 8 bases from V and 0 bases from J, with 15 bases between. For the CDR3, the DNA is TGTGCCAGCGAGCACCCCGGGGATAGCACAGATACGCAGTATTTT. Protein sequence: CASEHPGDSTDTQYF. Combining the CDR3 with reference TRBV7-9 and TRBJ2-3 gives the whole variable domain DTGVSQNPRHKITKRGQNVTFRCDPISEHNRLYWYRQTLGQGPEFLTYFQNEAQLEKSRLLSDRFSAERPKGSFSTLEIQRTEQGDSAMYLCASEHPGDSTDTQYFGPGTRLTVL.

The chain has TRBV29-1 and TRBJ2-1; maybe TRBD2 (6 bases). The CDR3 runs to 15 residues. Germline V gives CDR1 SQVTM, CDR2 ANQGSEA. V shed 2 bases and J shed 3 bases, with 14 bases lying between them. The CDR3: CSVESPGEDYNEQFF. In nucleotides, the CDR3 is TGCAGCGTTGAATCCCCGGGGGAAGACTACAATGAGCAGTTCTTC.

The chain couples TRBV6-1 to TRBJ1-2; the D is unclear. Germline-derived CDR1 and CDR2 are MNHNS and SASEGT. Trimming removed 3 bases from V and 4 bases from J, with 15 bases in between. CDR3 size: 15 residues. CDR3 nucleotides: TGTGCCAGCAGTGAGGGCGGTAAGGAGGCCTATGGCTACACCTTC. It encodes CASSEGGKEAYGYTF.

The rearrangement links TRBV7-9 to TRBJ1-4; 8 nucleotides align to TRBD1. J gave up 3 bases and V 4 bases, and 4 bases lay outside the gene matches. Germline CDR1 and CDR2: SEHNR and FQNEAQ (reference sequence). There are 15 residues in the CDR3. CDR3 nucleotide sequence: TGTGCCAGCAGCTATGGACAGGGCCCTAATGAAAAACTGTTTTTT. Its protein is CASSYGQGPNEKLFF.

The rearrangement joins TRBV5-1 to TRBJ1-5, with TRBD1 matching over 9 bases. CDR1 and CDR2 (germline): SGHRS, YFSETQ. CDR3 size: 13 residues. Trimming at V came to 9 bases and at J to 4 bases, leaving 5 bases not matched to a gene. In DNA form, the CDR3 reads TGCGCCATCGCCGGGACAGGGAATCAGCCCCAGCATTTT. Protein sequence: CAIAGTGNQPQHF.

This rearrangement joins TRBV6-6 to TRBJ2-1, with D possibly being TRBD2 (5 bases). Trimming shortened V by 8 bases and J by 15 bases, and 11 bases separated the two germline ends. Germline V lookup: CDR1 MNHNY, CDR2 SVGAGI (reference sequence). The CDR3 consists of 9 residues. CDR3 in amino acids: CASYPGWFF. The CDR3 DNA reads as TGTGCCAGCTACCCGGGGTGGTTCTTC.

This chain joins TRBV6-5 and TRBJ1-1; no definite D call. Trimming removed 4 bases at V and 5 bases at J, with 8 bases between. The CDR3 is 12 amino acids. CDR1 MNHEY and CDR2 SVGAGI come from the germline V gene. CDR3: CASSFGGTEAFF. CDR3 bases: TGTGCCAGCAGTTTCGGAGGGACTGAAGCTTTCTTT.

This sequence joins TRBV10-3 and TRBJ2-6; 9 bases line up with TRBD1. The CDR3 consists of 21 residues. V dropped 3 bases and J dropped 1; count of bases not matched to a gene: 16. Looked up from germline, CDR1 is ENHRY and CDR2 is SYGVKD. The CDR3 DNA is TGTGCCATCAGTGATCCCCCCCGGGACAGGGCCTATCGTTCTGGGGCCAACGTCCTGACTTTC. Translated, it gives CAISDPPRDRAYRSGANVLTF.

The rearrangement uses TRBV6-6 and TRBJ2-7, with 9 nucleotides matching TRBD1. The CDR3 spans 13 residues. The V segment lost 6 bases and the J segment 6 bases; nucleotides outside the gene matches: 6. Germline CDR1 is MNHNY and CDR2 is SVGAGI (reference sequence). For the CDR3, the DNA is TGTGCCAGCAGCTCCGGGACAGGGAGCGAGCAGTACTTC. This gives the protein CASSSGTGSEQYF.

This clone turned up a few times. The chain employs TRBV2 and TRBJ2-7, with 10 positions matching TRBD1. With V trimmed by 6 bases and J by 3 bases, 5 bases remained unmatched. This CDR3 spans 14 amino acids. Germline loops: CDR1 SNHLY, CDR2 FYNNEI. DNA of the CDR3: TGTGCCAGCAGACCGGGACAGGGGCTCTACGAGCAGTACTTC. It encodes CASRPGQGLYEQYF.

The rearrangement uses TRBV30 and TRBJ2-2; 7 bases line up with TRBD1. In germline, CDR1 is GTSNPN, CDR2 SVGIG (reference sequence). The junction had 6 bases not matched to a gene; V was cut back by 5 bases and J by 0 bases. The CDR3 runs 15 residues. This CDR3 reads CAWDEGGANTGELFF. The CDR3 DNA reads TGTGCCTGGGACGAAGGGGGCGCGAACACCGGGGAGCTGTTTTTT.

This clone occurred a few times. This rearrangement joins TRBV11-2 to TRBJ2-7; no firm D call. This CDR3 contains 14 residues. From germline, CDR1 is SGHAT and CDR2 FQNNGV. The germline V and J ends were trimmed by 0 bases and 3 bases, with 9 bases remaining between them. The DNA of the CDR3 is TGTGCCAGCAGCTTAGATGGTCCCGGCTACGAGCAGTACTTC. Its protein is CASSLDGPGYEQYF.

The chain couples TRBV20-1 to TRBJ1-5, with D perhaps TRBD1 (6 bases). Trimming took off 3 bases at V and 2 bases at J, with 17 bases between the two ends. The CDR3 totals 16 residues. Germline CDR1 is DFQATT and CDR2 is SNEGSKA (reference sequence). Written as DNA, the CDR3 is TGCAGTGCTAGTTCTCAGGGAGGGGGGGGCAATCAGCCCCAGCATTTT. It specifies CSASSQGGGGNQPQHF.

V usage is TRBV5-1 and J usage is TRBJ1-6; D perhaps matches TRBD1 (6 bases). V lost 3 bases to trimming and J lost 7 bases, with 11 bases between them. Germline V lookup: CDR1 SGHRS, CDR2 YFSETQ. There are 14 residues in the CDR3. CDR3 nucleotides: TGCGCCAGCAGCTCGCGGCAGGGGAATTCACCCCTCCACTTT. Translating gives CASSSRQGNSPLHF.

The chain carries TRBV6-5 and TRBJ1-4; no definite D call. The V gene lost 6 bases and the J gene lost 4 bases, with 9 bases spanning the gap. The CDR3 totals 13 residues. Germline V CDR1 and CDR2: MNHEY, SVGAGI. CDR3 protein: CASRSPGNEKLFF. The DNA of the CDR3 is TGTGCCAGCAGGTCCCCGGGTAATGAAAAACTGTTTTTT.

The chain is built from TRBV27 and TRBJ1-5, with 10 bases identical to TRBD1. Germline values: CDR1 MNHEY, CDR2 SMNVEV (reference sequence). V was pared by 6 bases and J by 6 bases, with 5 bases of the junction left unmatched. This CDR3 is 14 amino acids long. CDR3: CASRRQGAGQPQHF. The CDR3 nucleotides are TGTGCCAGCAGGAGACAGGGGGCGGGTCAGCCCCAGCATTTT.

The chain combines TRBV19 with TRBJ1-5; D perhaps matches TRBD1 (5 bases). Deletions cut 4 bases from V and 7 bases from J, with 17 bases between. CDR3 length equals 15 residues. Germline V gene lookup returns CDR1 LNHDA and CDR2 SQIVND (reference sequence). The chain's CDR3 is CASSTMRGGDQPQHF. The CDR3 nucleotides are TGTGCCAGTAGTACCATGCGGGGGGGGGACCAGCCCCAGCATTTT.

The CDR3 loop reads CASSRTSGSTAGELFF. CDR3 bases: TGCGCCAGCAGCAGGACTAGCGGGAGTACAGCTGGGGAGCTGTTTTTT. V gene TRBV5-1 combines with J gene TRBJ2-2; 13 bases are a match to TRBD2. CDR3 length: 16 residues. The germline CDR1 and CDR2 sequences are SGHRS and YFSETQ. Unmatched junction bases numbered 8, after V lost 4 bases and J lost 8 bases.

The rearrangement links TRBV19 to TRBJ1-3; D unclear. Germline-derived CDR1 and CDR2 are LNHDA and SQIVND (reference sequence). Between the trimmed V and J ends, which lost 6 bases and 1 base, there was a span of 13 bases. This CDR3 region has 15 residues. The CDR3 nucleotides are TGTGCCAGTAGGGGAACGGGGAATTCTGGAAACACCATATATTTT. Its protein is CASRGTGNSGNTIYF. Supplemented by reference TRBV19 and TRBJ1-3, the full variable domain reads DGGITQSPKYLFRKEGQNVTLSCEQNLNHDAMYWYRQDPGQGLRLIYYSQIVNDFQKGDIAEGYSVSREKKESFPLTVTSAQKNPTAFYLCASRGTGNSGNTIYFGEGSWLTVV.

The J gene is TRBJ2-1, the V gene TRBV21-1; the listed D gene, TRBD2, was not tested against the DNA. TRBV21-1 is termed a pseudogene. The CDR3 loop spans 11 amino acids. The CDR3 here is CASMRCNEQFF. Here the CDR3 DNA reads TGTGCCAGCATGCGGTGCAATGAGCAGTTCTTC.

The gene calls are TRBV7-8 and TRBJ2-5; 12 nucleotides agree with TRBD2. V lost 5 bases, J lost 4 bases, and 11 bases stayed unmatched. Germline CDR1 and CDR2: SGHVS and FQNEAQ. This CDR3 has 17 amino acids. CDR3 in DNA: TGTGCCAGCAGCCTCCTGACTAGCGGGGGACCGGGAGAGACCCAGTACTTC. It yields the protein CASSLLTSGGPGETQYF.

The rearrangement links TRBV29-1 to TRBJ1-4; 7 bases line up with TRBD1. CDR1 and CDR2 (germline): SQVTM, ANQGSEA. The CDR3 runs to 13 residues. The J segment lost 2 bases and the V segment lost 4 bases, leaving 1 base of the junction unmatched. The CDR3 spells CSVGQGTNEKLFF. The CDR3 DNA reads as TGCAGCGTTGGACAGGGCACTAATGAAAAACTGTTTTTT.

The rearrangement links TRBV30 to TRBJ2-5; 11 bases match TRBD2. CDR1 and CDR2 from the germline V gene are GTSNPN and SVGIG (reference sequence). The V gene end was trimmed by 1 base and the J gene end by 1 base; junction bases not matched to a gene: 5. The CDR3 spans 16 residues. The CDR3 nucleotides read TGTGCCTGGAGTGGCGGTCTAGCGGGGGGCCAAGAGACCCAGTACTTC. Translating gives CAWSGGLAGGQETQYF. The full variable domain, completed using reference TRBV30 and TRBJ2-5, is SQTIHQWPATLVQPVGSPLSLECTVEGTSNPNLYWYRQAAGRGLQLLFYSVGIGQISSEVPQNLSASRPQDRQFILSSKKLLLSDSGFYLCAWSGGLAGGQETQYFGPGTRLLVL.

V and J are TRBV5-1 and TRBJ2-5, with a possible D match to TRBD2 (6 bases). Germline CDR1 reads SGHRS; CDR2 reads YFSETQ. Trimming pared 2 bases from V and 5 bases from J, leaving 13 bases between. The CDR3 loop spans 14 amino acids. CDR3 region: CASSLSGGTETQYF. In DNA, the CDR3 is TGCGCCAGCAGCTTATCCGGGGGTACTGAGACCCAGTACTTC.

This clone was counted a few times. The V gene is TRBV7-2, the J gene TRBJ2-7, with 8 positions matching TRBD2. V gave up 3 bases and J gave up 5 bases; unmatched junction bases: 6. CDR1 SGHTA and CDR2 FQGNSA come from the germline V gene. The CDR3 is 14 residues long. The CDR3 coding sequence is TGTGCCAGCAGCTTGACGGGGGGGACTGACGAGCAGTACTTC. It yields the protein CASSLTGGTDEQYF.

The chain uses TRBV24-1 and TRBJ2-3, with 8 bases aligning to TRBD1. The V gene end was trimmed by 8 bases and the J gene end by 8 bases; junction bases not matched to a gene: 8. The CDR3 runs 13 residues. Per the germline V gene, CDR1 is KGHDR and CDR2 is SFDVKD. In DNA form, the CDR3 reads TGTGCCACCACGGACAGGGCAGAGGGTACGCAGTATTTT. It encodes CATTDRAEGTQYF.

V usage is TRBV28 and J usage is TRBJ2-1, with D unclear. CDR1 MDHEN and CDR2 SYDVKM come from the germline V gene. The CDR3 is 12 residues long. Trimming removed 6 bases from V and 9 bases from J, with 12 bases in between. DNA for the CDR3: TGTGCCAGCAGCCCCATAGTTGGTGAGCAGTTCTTC. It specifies CASSPIVGEQFF.

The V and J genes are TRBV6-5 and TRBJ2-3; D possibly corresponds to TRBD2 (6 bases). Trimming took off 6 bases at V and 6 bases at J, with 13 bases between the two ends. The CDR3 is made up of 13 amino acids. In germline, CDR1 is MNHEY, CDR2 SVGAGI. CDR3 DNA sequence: TGTGCCAGCAGGGCGGGGCAATGGGATACGCAGTATTTT. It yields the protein CASRAGQWDTQYF.

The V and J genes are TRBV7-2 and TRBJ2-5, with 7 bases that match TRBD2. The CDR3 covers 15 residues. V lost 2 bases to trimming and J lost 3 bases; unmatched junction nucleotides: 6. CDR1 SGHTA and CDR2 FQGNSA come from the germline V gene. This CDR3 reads CASSLNMAGEETQYF. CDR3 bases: TGTGCCAGCAGCTTAAATATGGCGGGAGAAGAGACCCAGTACTTC.